This T cell receptor beta chain was documented in a study of vaccination effects on CD4 cells after COVID-19. Study-level findings and limits: Convalescent patients were few in the study, and early post-infection timepoints were absent.

CDR1 and CDR2 (germline): MDHEN, SYDVKM. The CDR3 has 17 residues. V lost 0 bases and J lost 0, with 12 bases in between. In the case of this clone: Its specificity is unknown.

Prior to sequencing, the ViraFEST assay stimulated PBMC with viral peptide pools, which expanded the antigen-specific CD4+ T cells. Isolating CD4+ T cells followed roughly ten days of culture. The study found no prior SARS-CoV-2 infection in the vaccine recipients, who tested negative for nucleocapsid antibodies. The culture medium for 2 million or so PBMC per well included around 9.3 IU/ml IL-2 and around 9.9 ug/ml peptides. Half-medium replacement with IL-2 medium occurred on days 3 and 7. Sequenced by immunoSEQ multiplex PCR; TCRdb stores in-frame clones only, minus some. The sample consists of 77,000 or so clones, around 76% of them appearing once.

This TCR derives from a human donor who received a COVID-19 vaccine. The chain recombines TRBV28 with TRBJ1-5; D may be TRBD1 (6 bases). The source material was CD4+ T cells from PBMCs cultured with SARS-CoV-2 spike peptides, sampled before COVID-19 vaccination. CDR3 loop: CASSLWGAENSNQPQHF. The CDR3 DNA follows: TGTGCCAGCAGTTTATGGGGGGCAGAGAATAGCAATCAGCCCCAGCATTTT.